This passage covers 28 T cell receptor beta chains from one sample sequenced in a study of regulatory T cells in long-lasting Graves disease. The authors built TCR beta libraries using iRepertoire HTBI primers and Arm-PCR of CDR3 regions. TCRdb used MiXCR to reprocess the multiplex PCR reads, holding one entry per CDR3 protein. The sample has approximately 310,000 distinct CDR3 sequences, about 20% seen once; the top ten hold more than 30%. Described time point: newly diagnosed GD, antithyroid drugs for less than 3 months. The authors made the TCR library using RNA they extracted from PBMCs. Sample: peripheral blood mononuclear cells (PBMCs), taken at new diagnosis, from a patient treated with antithyroid drugs. The receptors were gathered from a female donor with Graves disease.

This clonotype has a count of ten or more. The chain joins TRBV27 to TRBJ2-7; D remains ambiguous. The CDR3 consists of 16 residues. Trimming took off 4 bases at V and 4 bases at J, with 20 bases between the two ends. CDR1 and CDR2 (germline): MNHEY, SMNVEV (reference sequence). CDR3 bases: TGTGCCAGCAGTTCCCAGACTTCGCTAATTCCTTACGAGCAGTACTTC. Its protein product is CASSSQTSLIPYEQYF.

This clonotype showed up many times. The rearrangement uses TRBV27 and TRBJ1-5; D is uncertain. This CDR3 is 14 amino acids long. CDR1 and CDR2 (germline): MNHEY, SMNVEV (reference sequence). Trimming pared 4 bases from V and 4 bases from J, leaving 11 bases between. CDR3 amino acids: CASSSWPGNQPQHF. The CDR3 nucleotides are TGTGCCAGCAGTTCCTGGCCGGGGAATCAGCCCCAGCATTTT.

Details on this clonotype: Given a much more abundant clone one base away, this may be a read error. The rearrangement joins TRBV12-3 or TRBV12-4 to TRBJ1-1, with no clear D. The V end lost 3 bases, the J end lost 4 bases, and 9 bases lay between the germline ends. The CDR3 has 13 residues. The CDR3, as DNA: TGTGCCAGCAGTTTTAAAGGGAGCACTGAAGCTTTCTTT. This gives the protein CASSFKGSTEAFF.

This clonotype was counted ten times or more. V and J are TRBV28 and TRBJ2-3, with a tentative D call TRBD1 (5 bases). CDR3 length: 16 amino acids. V lost 5 bases and J lost 6, with 21 bases in between. Germline CDR1 MDHEN, CDR2 SYDVKM. The CDR3 loop reads CASSAQTRASGDTQYF. The CDR3, as DNA: TGTGCCAGCAGTGCCCAGACCAGGGCTAGTGGGGATACGCAGTATTTT.

This clonotype was picked up a small number of times. The V call is TRBV20-1, the J call TRBJ2-1; 10 bases match TRBD2. The J call is doubtful: the DNA matches TRBJ2-5 better. Germline CDR1 is DFQATT and CDR2 is SNEGSKA (reference sequence). The CDR3 has 14 amino acids. CDR3 sequence reads: CSARLGLAAQTQYF. CDR3 sequence (DNA): TGCAGTGCTAGACTCGGACTAGCGGCCCAGACCCAGTACTTC.

This clonotype showed up just a few times. The J gene is TRBJ2-3, the V gene TRBV4-1; TRBD2 agrees at 11 bases. The CDR3 sequence is 15 residues long. Germline loops: CDR1 MGHRA, CDR2 YSYEKL. Trimming removed 7 bases from V and 5 bases from J; junction bases left unmatched: 8. CDR3 in amino acids: CASTPWLAGGDTQYF. CDR3 DNA sequence: TGCGCCAGCACCCCTTGGCTAGCGGGAGGAGATACGCAGTATTTT.

This clonotype has ten or more counts. The chain employs TRBV24-1 and TRBJ2-1; 9 positions agree with TRBD1. The last part of the DNA fits TRBJ2-5 better; the J call may be wrong. The CDR3 runs to 15 residues. Looked up from germline, CDR1 is KGHDR and CDR2 is SFDVKD. CDR3 protein: CATSDHGQGQETQYF. For the CDR3, the DNA is TGTGCCACCAGTGACCACGGACAGGGGCAAGAGACCCAGTACTTC.

This clonotype was seen many times. The chain couples TRBV7-2 to TRBJ2-7, with 7 nucleotides matching TRBD1. From germline, CDR1 is SGHTA and CDR2 FQGNSA. This CDR3 is 13 amino acids long. Germline trimming cut 1 base from V and 6 bases from J; bases unmatched to any gene: 3. The CDR3 region is CASSLGTGSEQYF. As DNA, the CDR3 is TGTGCCAGCAGCTTAGGGACAGGCTCCGAGCAGTACTTC.

The rearrangement links TRBV5-1 to TRBJ2-1; 8 bases map to TRBD2. Germline values: CDR1 SGHRS, CDR2 YFSETQ. V was clipped by 4 bases and J by 7 bases; unmatched bases: 10. This CDR3 region has 15 residues. CDR3 in amino acids: CASSLREAEVNEQFF. The DNA of the CDR3 is TGCGCCAGCAGCCTGCGGGAGGCCGAGGTGAATGAGCAGTTCTTC.

This clonotype was seen at least ten times. The chain employs TRBV12-3 or TRBV12-4 and TRBJ1-6; TRBD1 agrees at 11 bases. Trimming cost V 3 bases and J 9 bases; bases outside gene matches: 1. This CDR3 comprises 14 residues. The CDR3 protein is CASSFGTGGSPLHF. CDR3 DNA: TGTGCCAGCAGTTTTGGGACAGGGGGTTCACCCCTCCACTTT.

The sample holds many counts of this clonotype. V is TRBV27 and J is TRBJ2-1; 12 nucleotides match TRBD2. V lost 7 bases, J lost 9 bases, and 13 bases stayed unmatched. Germline CDR1 is MNHEY and CDR2 is SMNVEV (reference sequence). There are 16 residues in the CDR3. In DNA, the CDR3 is TGTGCCAGCACCTCCCCTAGACTAGCGGGAGAGGTTGAGCAGTTCTTC. Translating gives CASTSPRLAGEVEQFF.

At least ten counts were recorded for this clonotype. The chain has TRBV12-3 or TRBV12-4 and TRBJ1-6; TRBD1 matches 7 bases. The CDR3 totals 16 residues. The V gene end was trimmed by 5 bases and the J gene end by 4 bases; junction bases not matched to a gene: 8. The chain's CDR3 is CASSPRTTGYNSPLHF. In DNA form, the CDR3 reads TGTGCCAGCAGTCCCCGTACGACAGGGTATAATTCACCCCTCCACTTT.

This clonotype came up many times. The genes are TRBV28 and TRBJ1-2; 8 bases map to TRBD1. Germline loops: CDR1 MDHEN, CDR2 SYDVKM. There are 14 residues in the CDR3. After removal of 8 bases from V and 2 bases from J, the junction contained 7 bases not matched to a gene. CDR3 in DNA: TGTGCCAGCGGGCTCCAGGGGGCCAACTATGGCTACACCTTC. This codes for CASGLQGANYGYTF.

This clonotype was seen ten or more times. This chain links TRBV7-2 with TRBJ2-5; D perhaps matches TRBD2 (6 bases). V gave up 5 bases and J gave up 0 bases, with 16 bases separating them. CDR3 length equals 16 residues. Germline V gene data show CDR1 as SGHTA and CDR2 as FQGNSA. In nucleotides, the CDR3 is TGTGCCAGCAGCCAGGAGGGAGAGCGGTACCAAGAGACCCAGTACTTC. Translation gives CASSQEGERYQETQYF.

Points on this clonotype: The junction does not match germline at one end; this may be a read error. This chain links TRBV10-2 with TRBJ2-7; TRBD2 aligns across 11 bases. The CDR3 has 15 amino acids. The germline CDR1 and CDR2 sequences are WSHSY and SAAADI. CDR3 region: CASSYGLAGAGEQYF. The CDR3 region has the DNA TGTGCCAGCAGTTACGGACTAGCGGGTGCAGGCGAGCAGTACTTC.

This clonotype was recorded many times. V gene TRBV24-1 combines with J gene TRBJ2-5, with D uncertain. V dropped 7 bases and J dropped 2 bases, with 16 bases sitting between them. Germline V gives CDR1 KGHDR, CDR2 SFDVKD. This CDR3 region has 15 residues. The chain's CDR3 is CATRATYGQQETQYF. CDR3 sequence (DNA): TGTGCCACCAGAGCAACTTACGGGCAGCAAGAGACCCAGTACTTC.

As DNA, the CDR3 is TGTGCCAGCTCTCCCGACAGGCGGAGTGGCTACACCTTC. As protein: CASSPDRRSGYTF. J is TRBJ1-2 and V is TRBV18; possible D gene TRBD1, 6 bases. The CDR3 sequence is 13 residues long. CDR1 and CDR2 from the germline V gene are KGHSH and LQKENI. Between the trimmed V and J ends, which lost 6 bases and 7 bases, there was a span of 15 bases.

As regards this clonotype: A much more abundant neighbour one base away suggests this may be a read error. The CDR3 end shows no conserved phenylalanine or tryptophan, and so a read error is likely. The rearrangement joins TRBV5-6 to TRBJ1-1; 10 nucleotides match TRBD1. The junction had 5 bases not matched to a gene; V was cut back by 2 bases and J by 4 bases. The CDR3 has 15 residues. Germline V lookup: CDR1 SGHDT, CDR2 YYEEEE. In DNA, the CDR3 is TGTGCCAGCAGCTTAAGACAGGGGGCCGTCACTGAAGCTTTCTCT. Its translation is CASSLRQGAVTEAFS.

This clonotype was seen only a few times. This could be a read error, since a much larger clone is one nucleotide away. This CDR3 is missing its conserved last phenylalanine or tryptophan, likely due to a read error. The chain joins TRBV6-2 or TRBV6-3 to TRBJ1-1; D unclear. The germline V gene encodes CDR1 MNHEY and CDR2 SVGEGT. Trimming left V 6 bases short and J 6 bases short, with 23 bases between. This CDR3 has 16 amino acids. CDR3 amino acids: CASRHLGGFYDAEAFL. Written as DNA, the CDR3 is TGTGCCAGCAGACATCTCGGAGGGTTCTATGACGCTGAAGCTTTCCTT.

This chain uses TRBV4-1 with TRBJ1-4; 8 positions match TRBD1. The junction had 7 bases not matched to a gene; V was cut back by 4 bases and J by 3 bases. Per the germline V gene, CDR1 is MGHRA and CDR2 is YSYEKL. This CDR3 is built from 16 residues. CDR3 amino acids: CASSPRQGTANEKLFF. The CDR3 DNA reads TGCGCCAGCAGCCCCCGACAGGGGACGGCTAATGAAAAACTGTTTTTT.

The table lists this clonotype with many counts. V gene TRBV20-1 combines with J gene TRBJ2-1; 9 bases fit TRBD2. This CDR3 spans 15 amino acids. After removal of 3 bases from V and 1 base from J, the junction contained 4 bases not matched to a gene. The V gene's germline CDR1 is DFQATT and CDR2 SNEGSKA (reference sequence). This CDR3 is CSARRLAGSYNEQFF. The CDR3 DNA is TGCAGTGCTAGGCGGCTAGCGGGGTCCTACAATGAGCAGTTCTTC.

This clonotype was recorded many times. The V and J genes are TRBV7-8 and TRBJ2-5, with TRBD2 matching over 12 bases. Trimming took 5 bases from V and 4 from J; bases not matched to a gene: 8. The V gene's germline CDR1 is SGHVS and CDR2 FQNEAQ. The CDR3 is 16 amino acids. DNA for the CDR3: TGTGCCAGCAGCCCCCGACTAGCGGGAGAGGCAGAGACCCAGTACTTC. This translates into CASSPRLAGEAETQYF.

In its sample, this clonotype was seen many times. CDR3 bases: TGTGCCAGCAGTCCTATGCGGCTAGCGGGAGTCGGCGAGCAGTACTTC. Protein sequence: CASSPMRLAGVGEQYF. The chain has TRBV28 and TRBJ2-7; 10 nucleotides line up with TRBD2. Germline V gene data show CDR1 as MDHEN and CDR2 as SYDVKM. The junction had 13 bases not matched to a gene; V was cut back by 5 bases and J by 6 bases. The CDR3 runs to 16 residues.

This clonotype has only a few counts. The chain couples TRBV29-1 to TRBJ1-1; TRBD1 matches at 7 bases. Per germline, CDR1 SQVTM and CDR2 ANQGSEA. After removal of 1 base from V and 3 bases from J, the junction contained 5 bases not matched to a gene. The CDR3 is made up of 14 amino acids. The CDR3, as DNA: TGCAGCGTTGAAGTTGCGGACAGGTACACTGAAGCTTTCTTT. It specifies CSVEVADRYTEAFF.

This chain connects TRBV6-2 or TRBV6-3 to TRBJ1-2, with 7 bases aligning to TRBD1. This CDR3 has 14 amino acids. Germline values: CDR1 MNHEY, CDR2 SVGEGT. The V and J ends lost 2 bases and 6 bases, in that order; junction bases with no gene match: 6. The CDR3 DNA follows: TGTGCCAGCAGTTACGGGACAGAAGGGGATGGCTACACCTTC. Translation: CASSYGTEGDGYTF.

CDR3 region: CASSHRSHSYEQYF. DNA for the CDR3: TGTGCCAGCAGCCACCGGAGTCACTCCTACGAGCAGTACTTC. The genes are TRBV9 and TRBJ2-7; D is unresolved. This CDR3 comprises 14 residues. The V gene's germline CDR1 is SGDLS and CDR2 YYNGEE. V was pared by 4 bases and J by 0 bases, with 11 bases between.

This clonotype was picked up many times. The gene calls are TRBV27 and TRBJ2-3; D is uncertain. The germline V gene has CDR1 MNHEY and CDR2 SMNVEV (reference sequence). CDR3 length: 13 residues. V was shortened by 8 bases and J by 2 bases, with 11 bases between the two germline ends. The CDR3 region has the DNA TGTGCCAGCCGTCTTTCCCTCACAGATACGCAGTATTTT. The encoded protein is CASRLSLTDTQYF.

This clonotype has at least ten counts. The genes are TRBV19 and TRBJ2-1; 10 nucleotides match TRBD2. The CDR3 length is 15 residues. After removal of 4 bases from V and 6 bases from J, the junction contained 6 bases not matched to a gene. CDR1 and CDR2 (germline): LNHDA, SQIVND (reference sequence). The chain's CDR3 is CASSNLAGAGNEQFF. CDR3 DNA: TGTGCCAGTAGTAATCTAGCGGGAGCGGGCAATGAGCAGTTCTTC. Looking up the rest from reference TRBV19 and TRBJ2-1 gives the full variable domain: DGGITQSPKYLFRKEGQNVTLSCEQNLNHDAMYWYRQDPGQGLRLIYYSQIVNDFQKGDIAEGYSVSREKKESFPLTVTSAQKNPTAFYLCASSNLAGAGNEQFFGPGTRLTVL.